A single sample gave rise to the 7 T cell receptor beta chains below, sequenced in a study of TIL therapy for anti-PD-1-resistant metastatic lung cancer. This was the immunoSEQ v3 assay. Profiling relied on immunoSEQ multiplex PCR, and the TCRdb table lists in-frame clones only, not all of them. The sample shows about 60,000 clones, roughly 91% of them seen only once. The sample's time point: pre-treatment sample, taken before nivolumab and TIL therapy. Sequenced material: blood, taken at baseline. The receptors were gathered from a person aged 25 to 85 with non-small cell lung cancer.

The V gene is TRBV6-5, the J gene TRBJ1-2, with 8 bases lining up with TRBD1. The germline V gene has CDR1 MNHEY and CDR2 SVGAGI. The CDR3 is 15 amino acids. Trimming removed 2 bases from V and 4 bases from J; junction bases left unmatched: 6. In DNA, the CDR3 is TGTGCCAGCAGTTACGACAGGGGCTCCTTCTATGGCTACACCTTC. Translated, it gives CASSYDRGSFYGYTF.

The chain couples TRBV7-3 to TRBJ2-2, with a tentative D call TRBD2 (5 bases). Per the germline V gene, CDR1 is SGHTA and CDR2 is FQGTGA. CDR3 length: 12 amino acids. The ends were cut back, 5 bases at V and 6 bases at J, with 7 bases in the middle. The CDR3, as DNA: TGTGCCAGCAGCGAAGCGGCCGGGGAGCTGTTTTTT. It yields the protein CASSEAAGELFF.

The chain couples TRBV5-1 to TRBJ2-7; TRBD2 is a possible D gene (6 bases). CDR1 is SGHRS and CDR2 is YFSETQ in the germline V gene. Trimming removed 1 base at V and 5 bases at J, with 13 bases between. The CDR3 spans 14 residues. This chain's CDR3 is CASSLSGGIHEQYF. CDR3 nucleotide sequence: TGCGCCAGCAGCTTGTCTGGGGGGATCCACGAGCAGTACTTC.

This clone has just one count. The V and J genes are TRBV29-1 and TRBJ2-6, with D possibly TRBD2 on 6 matching bases. Germline CDR1 SQVTM, CDR2 ANQGSEA. The V and J ends lost 6 bases and 1 base respectively, with 10 bases between them. This CDR3 has 14 amino acids. CDR3 protein: CSVGGGSGANVLTF. CDR3 nucleotide sequence: TGCAGCGTCGGAGGAGGGTCTGGGGCCAACGTCCTGACTTTC.

The CDR3 sequence is CASMITGGTSGYNEQFF. CDR3 sequence (DNA): TGTGCCAGTATGATAACCGGTGGGACTAGCGGCTACAATGAGCAGTTCTTC. The rearrangement uses TRBV19 and TRBJ2-1; 11 nucleotides match TRBD2. With 7 bases clipped from V and 3 bases from J, the junction kept 11 bases outside the gene matches. CDR1 is LNHDA, CDR2 SQIVND, per germline (reference sequence). The CDR3 sequence is 17 residues long.

The chain couples TRBV6-5 to TRBJ2-3; no definite D call. Germline V gene data show CDR1 as MNHEY and CDR2 as SVGAGI. The V end lost 7 bases, the J end lost 0 bases, and 5 bases lay between the germline ends. The CDR3 is 12 amino acids. The CDR3 region has the DNA TGTGCCAGCACCCCTAGCACAGATACGCAGTATTTT. Its protein is CASTPSTDTQYF.

The table lists this clone with a few counts. The chain is built from TRBV19 and TRBJ2-3; D is perhaps TRBD1 (6 bases). This CDR3 is built from 16 residues. V was trimmed by 5 bases and J by 2 bases, leaving 17 bases between them. Germline CDR1 is LNHDA and CDR2 is SQIVND (reference sequence). CDR3 sequence reads: CASSPRTESYTDTQYF. CDR3 nucleotides: TGTGCCAGTAGTCCACGGACAGAGAGTTACACAGATACGCAGTATTTT. The variable domain in full, with the rest retrieved from reference TRBV19 and TRBJ2-3, is DGGITQSPKYLFRKEGQNVTLSCEQNLNHDAMYWYRQDPGQGLRLIYYSQIVNDFQKGDIAEGYSVSREKKESFPLTVTSAQKNPTAFYLCASSPRTESYTDTQYFGPGTRLTVL.